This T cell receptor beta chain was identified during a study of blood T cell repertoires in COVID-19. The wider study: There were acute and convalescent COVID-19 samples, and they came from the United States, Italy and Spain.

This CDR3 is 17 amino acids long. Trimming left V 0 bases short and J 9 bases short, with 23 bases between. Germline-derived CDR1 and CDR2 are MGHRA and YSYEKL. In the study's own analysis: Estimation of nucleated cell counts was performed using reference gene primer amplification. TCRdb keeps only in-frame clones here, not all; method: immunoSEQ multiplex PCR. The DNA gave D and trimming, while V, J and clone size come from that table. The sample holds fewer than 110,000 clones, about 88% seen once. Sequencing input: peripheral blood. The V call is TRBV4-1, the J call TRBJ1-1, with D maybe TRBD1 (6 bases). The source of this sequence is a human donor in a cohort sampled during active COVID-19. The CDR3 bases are TGCGCCAGCAGCCAAGAGGGTGCCGTTGACAGGTTTTGGCAAGCTTTCTTT. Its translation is CASSQEGAVDRFWQAFF.